Sequencing of this T cell receptor (beta chain) was carried out in a study of response to subunit inactivated influenza vaccine (dated by TCRdb to between 2017 and 2018). Some background on the complete study: The study used deep quantitative T cell receptor repertoire profiling to track responses to a trivalent subunit inactivated influenza vaccine.

V is cut by 2 bases and J by 8 bases, and the space between the germline ends is 16 bases. From cysteine to phenylalanine, the CDR3 is 15 amino acids long. The retained sequence is limited to the CDR3, 45 bases, with the frame set at the first base. Library preparation was by RT-PCR. Sequencing instrument: Illumina HiSeq 2500. In-frame beta chains were kept once TCRdb had trimmed the public reads at Q25 with fastp and called clones with MiXCR. When rows share a CDR3 protein, they turn into one entry using the most common DNA and genes. The sample records 430,000 or so distinct CDR3 sequences, approximately 11% of which are singletons. In total, the top ten clones hold roughly 12% of the sample. What the work shows at the level of the full study, not this receptor alone: According to the authors, only a limited number of new T cells may be recruited by each seasonal influenza vaccination.

A note on this clonotype: The antigen this receptor binds is unknown. No quality values exist for individual bases; no much larger clone is one base distant.

This specimen's time point label, interpreted: around 45 days after influenza vaccine administration. The TCR sequence derives from a middle-aged man who received an inactivated influenza vaccine. Donor details come from another sample of the same person, matched by shared clones. Sequenced material: PBMCs from blood, taken more than 35 days after vaccination. This receptor chain uses TRBV12-3 or TRBV12-4 and TRBJ2-4; D gene: possibly TRBD1, on 6 matching bases. The DNA sequence is given as TGTGCCAGCAGTTTAAGGCGAGGGGGTAGAGACATTCAGTACTTC. Its protein reads: CASSLRRGGRDIQYF.